This entry features one TCR beta chain sequence. Assay used: immunoSEQ multiplex PCR; TCRdb lists only in-frame clones, some missing. This repertoire shows fewer than 250,000 clones, around 85% found once; its top ten account for approximately 6.3%. The entry originates in a study of blood T cell repertoires in COVID-19. Study in general: Sites across the United States, Italy and Spain contributed samples from acute and convalescent COVID-19.

The origin of this receptor is a woman aged 55-69 years with active or convalescent COVID-19. The specimen was peripheral blood.

The CDR3 DNA reads as TGTGCCAGTAGTATTGGGGGAGGTGGTTCACCCCTCCACTTT. Its protein is CASSIGGGGSPLHF. The chain has TRBV19 and TRBJ1-6; perhaps TRBD1 as D (5 bases). The ends were cut back, 3 bases at V and 9 bases at J, with 12 bases in the middle. The CDR3 has 14 residues. Germline-derived CDR1 and CDR2 are LNHDA and SQIVND (reference sequence).